A selection of T cell receptor beta chains follows, all from one sample in a study of neoadjuvant nivolumab and ipilimumab in lung cancer. The repertoire was sequenced with immunoSEQ multiplex PCR; TCRdb's copy has only in-frame clones and lacks some. The table includes fewer than 35,000 clones, roughly nine tenths detected once. The source material was peripheral blood, sampled after neoadjuvant nivolumab, alone or with ipilimumab, at or shortly before surgery. Receptors were obtained from an adult with non-small cell lung cancer. Each CDR3 is given with its conserved first and last residue. Each record gives: CDR3 protein, CDR3 DNA, D gene, V gene, J gene, clone size. The D gene is left open where the match is weak. For some rows the clone size is stated as once, few or many, or as a class when expanded; others skip it.

CDR3: CASRLSVGGTDTQYF
DNA: TGTGCCAGCAGACTTAGCGTAGGGGGAACAGATACGCAGTATTTT
D: NA
V: TRBV7-8
J: TRBJ2-3
size: NA

CDR3: CASSPQRGADEPQHF
DNA: TGTGCCAGCTCACCACAACGGGGGGCGGATGAGCCCCAGCATTTT
D: NA
V: TRBV18
J: TRBJ1-5
size: NA

CDR3: CASSYDRGGGETQYF
DNA: TGCGCCAGCAGCTATGATAGGGGGGGAGGAGAGACCCAGTACTTC
D: NA
V: TRBV5-1
J: TRBJ2-5
size: NA

CDR3: CASGFGTGNHEQYF
DNA: TGTGCTAGTGGTTTCGGGACAGGGAACCACGAGCAGTACTTC
D: TRBD1
V: TRBV12-5
J: TRBJ2-7
size: NA

CDR3: CASSSGHPTEAFF
DNA: TGTGCCAGCAGTTCGGGACACCCCACTGAAGCTTTCTTT
D: NA
V: TRBV6-5
J: TRBJ1-1
size: NA

CDR3: CASEEAGYTEAFF
DNA: TGTGCCAGCGAGGAGGCCGGCTACACTGAAGCTTTCTTT
D: NA
V: TRBV28
J: TRBJ1-1
size: NA

CDR3: CASSPPTGRNTEAFF
DNA: TGTGCCAGCAGCCCGCCGACAGGGAGGAACACTGAAGCTTTCTTT
D: TRBD1
V: TRBV5-4
J: TRBJ1-1
size: NA

CDR3: CASSLGLASYNEQFF
DNA: TGCGCCAGCAGCTTGGGACTAGCGTCCTACAATGAGCAGTTCTTC
D: TRBD2
V: TRBV5-1
J: TRBJ2-1
size: NA

CDR3: CASSLGTYEQYF
DNA: TGTGCCAGCAGCTTGGGGACCTACGAGCAGTACTTC
D: NA
V: TRBV5-5
J: TRBJ2-7
size: few

CDR3: CASSLGGRRNNEQFF
DNA: TGCGCCAGCAGCTTAGGCGGGAGACGGAACAATGAGCAGTTCTTC
D: TRBD2
V: TRBV5-1
J: TRBJ2-1
size: NA

CDR3: CAASQIVAYEQYF
DNA: TGTGCCGCCAGCCAGATTGTTGCCTACGAGCAGTACTTC
D: NA
V: TRBV10-3
J: TRBJ2-7
size: NA

CDR3: CASSSSGGHGYTF
DNA: TGTGCCAGCAGCTCCTCAGGGGGCCACGGCTACACCTTC
D: TRBD1
V: TRBV7-9
J: TRBJ1-2
size: NA

CDR3: CASSVPRTFTGELFF
DNA: TGTGCCAGCAGCGTCCCGAGGACGTTCACCGGGGAGCTGTTTTTT
D: NA
V: TRBV11-2
J: TRBJ2-2
size: NA

CDR3: CASSLNAGTGRTEAFF
DNA: TGCGCCAGCAGCCTTAATGCCGGGACAGGGAGGACTGAAGCTTTCTTT
D: TRBD1
V: TRBV5-1
J: TRBJ1-1
size: NA

CDR3: CASSPAPFYEQYF
DNA: TGCGCCAGCAGCCCCGCCCCTTTCTACGAGCAGTACTTC
D: NA
V: TRBV4-1
J: TRBJ2-7
size: NA

CDR3: CASSLGGIVNYGYTF
DNA: TGTGCCAGCAGCTTAGGAGGGATTGTTAACTATGGCTACACCTTC
D: NA
V: TRBV7-9
J: TRBJ1-2
size: few

CDR3: CASSNLPVLGFTEAFF
DNA: TGTGCCAGCAGTAACTTACCGGTTCTGGGGTTTACTGAAGCTTTCTTT
D: NA
V: TRBV6-5
J: TRBJ1-1
size: NA

CDR3: CASSVAPHSTSSRNTEAFF
DNA: TGTGCCAGCAGCGTAGCTCCTCACAGCACAAGCTCTAGGAACACTGAAGCTTTCTTT
D: NA
V: TRBV9
J: TRBJ1-1
size: NA

CDR3: CSVEPLHRPAGSGYTF
DNA: TGCAGCGTTGAACCACTCCACAGGCCCGCTGGAAGTGGCTACACCTTC
D: NA
V: TRBV29-1
J: TRBJ1-2
size: NA

CDR3: CASSLVGGEETQYF
DNA: TGCGCCAGCAGCTTGGTCGGGGGAGAAGAGACCCAGTACTTC
D: NA
V: TRBV5-1
J: TRBJ2-5
size: NA

CDR3: CASSQLAYTGELFF
DNA: TGTGCCAGCAGTCAACTAGCGTACACCGGGGAGCTGTTTTTT
D: TRBD2
V: TRBV6-4
J: TRBJ2-2
size: NA

CDR3: CASSQDHREDTEAFF
DNA: TGCGCCAGCAGCCAAGATCACCGGGAGGACACTGAAGCTTTCTTT
D: NA
V: TRBV4-1
J: TRBJ1-1
size: NA

CDR3: CSVPTSGSRGNTQYF
DNA: TGCAGCGTTCCTACTAGCGGGAGTCGCGGGAATACGCAGTATTTT
D: TRBD2
V: TRBV29-1
J: TRBJ2-3
size: few